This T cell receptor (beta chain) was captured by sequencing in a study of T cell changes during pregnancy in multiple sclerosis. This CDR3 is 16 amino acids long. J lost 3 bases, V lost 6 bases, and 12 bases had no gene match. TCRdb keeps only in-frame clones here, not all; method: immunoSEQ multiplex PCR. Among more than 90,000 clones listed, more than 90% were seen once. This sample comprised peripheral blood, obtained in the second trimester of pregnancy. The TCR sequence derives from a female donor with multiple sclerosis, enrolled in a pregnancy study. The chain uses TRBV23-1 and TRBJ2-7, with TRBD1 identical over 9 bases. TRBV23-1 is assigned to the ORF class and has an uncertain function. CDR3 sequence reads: CASSDTGDRAFYEQYF. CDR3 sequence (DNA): TGCGCCAGCAGCGATACGGGGGACAGGGCGTTCTACGAGCAGTACTTC.